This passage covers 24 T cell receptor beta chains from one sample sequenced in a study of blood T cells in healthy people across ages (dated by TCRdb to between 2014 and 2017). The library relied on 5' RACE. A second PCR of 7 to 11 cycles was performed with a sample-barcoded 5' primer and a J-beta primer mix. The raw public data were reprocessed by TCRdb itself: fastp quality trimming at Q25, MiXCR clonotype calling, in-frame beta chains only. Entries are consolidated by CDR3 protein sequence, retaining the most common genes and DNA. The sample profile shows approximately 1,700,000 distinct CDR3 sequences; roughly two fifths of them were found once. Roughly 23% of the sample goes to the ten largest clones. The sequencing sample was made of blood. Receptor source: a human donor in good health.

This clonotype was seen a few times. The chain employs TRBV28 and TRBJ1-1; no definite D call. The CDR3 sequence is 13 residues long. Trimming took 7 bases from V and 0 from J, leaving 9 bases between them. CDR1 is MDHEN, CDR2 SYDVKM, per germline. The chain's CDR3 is CASNFNMNTEAFF. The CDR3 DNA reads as TGTGCCAGCAATTTTAACATGAACACTGAAGCTTTCTTT.

The CDR3 protein is CASSLETGRGGYTF. The CDR3 DNA follows: TGTGCCAGCAGCTTAGAAACGGGGAGGGGTGGCTACACCTTC. The chain has TRBV7-2 and TRBJ1-2; D is perhaps TRBD1 (5 bases). Trimming cost V 1 base and J 7 bases, with 13 bases left between them. The CDR3 has 14 amino acids. The V gene's germline CDR1 is SGHTA and CDR2 FQGNSA. Complete variable domain (other parts from reference TRBV7-2 and TRBJ1-2): GAGVSQSPSNKVTEKGKDVELRCDPISGHTALYWYRQSLGQGLEFLIYFQGNSAPDKSGLPSDRFSAERTGGSVSTLTIQRTQQEDSAVYLCASSLETGRGGYTFGSGTRLTVV.

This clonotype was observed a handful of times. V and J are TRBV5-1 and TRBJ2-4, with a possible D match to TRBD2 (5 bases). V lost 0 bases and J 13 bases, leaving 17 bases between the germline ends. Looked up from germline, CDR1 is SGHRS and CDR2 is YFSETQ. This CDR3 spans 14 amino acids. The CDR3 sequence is CASSLVAGSDEQYF. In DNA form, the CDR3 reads TGCGCCAGCAGCTTGGTGGCGGGTTCGGATGAGCAGTACTTC.

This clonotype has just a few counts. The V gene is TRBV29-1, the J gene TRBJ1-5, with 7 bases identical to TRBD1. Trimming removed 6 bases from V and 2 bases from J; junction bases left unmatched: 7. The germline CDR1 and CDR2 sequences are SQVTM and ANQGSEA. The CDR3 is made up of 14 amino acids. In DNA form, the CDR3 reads TGCAGCGTGTCGATCGGACAGGGCAATCAGCCCCAGCATTTT. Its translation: CSVSIGQGNQPQHF. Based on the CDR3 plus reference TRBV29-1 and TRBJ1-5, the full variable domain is SAVISQKPSRDICQRGTSLTIQCQVDSQVTMMFWYRQQPGQSLTLIATANQGSEATYESGFVIDKFPISRPNLTFSTLTVSNMSPEDSSIYLCSVSIGQGNQPQHFGDGTRLSIL.

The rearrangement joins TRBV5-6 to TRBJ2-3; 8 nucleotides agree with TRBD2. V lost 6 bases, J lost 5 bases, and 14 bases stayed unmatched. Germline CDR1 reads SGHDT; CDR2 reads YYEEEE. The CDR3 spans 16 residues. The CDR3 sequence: CASTLGGAGSQDTQYF. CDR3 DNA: TGTGCCAGCACCCTCGGGGGGGCGGGGTCCCAAGATACGCAGTATTTT.

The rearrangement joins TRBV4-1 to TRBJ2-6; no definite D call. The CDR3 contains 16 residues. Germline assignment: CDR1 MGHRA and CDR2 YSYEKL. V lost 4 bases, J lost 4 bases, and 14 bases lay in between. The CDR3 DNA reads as TGCGCCAGCAGCCTAGCCCTTTCCGCCGGGGCCAACGTCCTGACTTTC. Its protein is CASSLALSAGANVLTF.

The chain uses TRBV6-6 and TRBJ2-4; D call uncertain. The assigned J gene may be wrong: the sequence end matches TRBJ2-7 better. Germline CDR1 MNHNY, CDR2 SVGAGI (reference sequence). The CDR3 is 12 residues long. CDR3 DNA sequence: TGTGCCAGCAGCCCAGCCGTCTACGAGCAGTACTTC. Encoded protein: CASSPAVYEQYF.

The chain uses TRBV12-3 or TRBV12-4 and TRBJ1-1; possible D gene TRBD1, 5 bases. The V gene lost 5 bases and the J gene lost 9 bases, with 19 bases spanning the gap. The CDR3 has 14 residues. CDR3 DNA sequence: TGTGCCAGCAGTATCCTCCCGGGGGACGAGAAAGCTTTCTTT. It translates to CASSILPGDEKAFF.

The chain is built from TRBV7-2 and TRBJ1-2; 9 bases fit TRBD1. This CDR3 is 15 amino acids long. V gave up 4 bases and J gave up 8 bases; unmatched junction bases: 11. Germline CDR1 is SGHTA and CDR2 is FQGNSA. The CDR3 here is CASSWRQGGSEGYTF. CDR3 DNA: TGTGCCAGCAGCTGGAGACAGGGGGGCTCGGAAGGCTACACCTTC.

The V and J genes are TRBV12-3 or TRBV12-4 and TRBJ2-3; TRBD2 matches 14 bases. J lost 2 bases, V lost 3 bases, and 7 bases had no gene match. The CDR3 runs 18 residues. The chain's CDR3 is CASSFFGTSGGPTDTQYF. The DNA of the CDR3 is TGTGCCAGCAGTTTTTTCGGGACTAGCGGGGGACCCACAGATACGCAGTATTTT.

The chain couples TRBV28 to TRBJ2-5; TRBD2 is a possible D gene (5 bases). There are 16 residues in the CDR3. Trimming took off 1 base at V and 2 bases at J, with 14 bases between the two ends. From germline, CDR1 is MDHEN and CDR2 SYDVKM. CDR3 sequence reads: CASSLFGMQEQETQYF. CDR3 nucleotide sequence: TGTGCCAGCAGTTTATTCGGGATGCAGGAACAAGAGACCCAGTACTTC.

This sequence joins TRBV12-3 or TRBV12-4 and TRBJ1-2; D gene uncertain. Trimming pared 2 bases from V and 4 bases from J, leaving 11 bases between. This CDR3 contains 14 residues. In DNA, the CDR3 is TGTGCCAGCAGTTTAACCGGGCCGGGCTATGGCTACACCTTC. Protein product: CASSLTGPGYGYTF.

CDR3 protein: CASSAAGAGNTIYF. In DNA, the CDR3 is TGTGCCAGCAGCGCCGCAGGTGCTGGAAACACCATATATTTT. V usage is TRBV9 and J usage is TRBJ1-3; D not resolved. Per germline, CDR1 SGDLS and CDR2 YYNGEE. The CDR3 sequence is 14 residues long. V was shortened by 3 bases and J by 2 bases, with 9 bases between the two germline ends.

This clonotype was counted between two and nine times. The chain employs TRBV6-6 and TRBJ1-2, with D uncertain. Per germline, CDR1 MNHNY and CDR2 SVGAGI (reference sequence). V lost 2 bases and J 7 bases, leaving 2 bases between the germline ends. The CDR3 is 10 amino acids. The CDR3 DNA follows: TGTGCCAGCAGTTACCGTGGCTACACCTTC. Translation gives CASSYRGYTF.

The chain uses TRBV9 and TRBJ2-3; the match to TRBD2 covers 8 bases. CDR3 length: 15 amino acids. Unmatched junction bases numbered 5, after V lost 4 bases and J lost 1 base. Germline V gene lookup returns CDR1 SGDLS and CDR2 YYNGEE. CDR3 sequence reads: CASSISSGGTDTQYF. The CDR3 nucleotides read TGTGCCAGCAGCATAAGTAGCGGGGGCACAGATACGCAGTATTTT.

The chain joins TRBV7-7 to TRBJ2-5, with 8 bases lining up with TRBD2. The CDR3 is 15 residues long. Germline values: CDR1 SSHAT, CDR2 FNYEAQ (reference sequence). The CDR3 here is CTSSRFGGGQETQYF. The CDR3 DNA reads TGTACTAGCAGCCGCTTCGGGGGGGGCCAAGAGACCCAGTACTTC. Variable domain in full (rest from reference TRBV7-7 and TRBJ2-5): GAGVSQSPRYKVTKRGQDVTLRCDPISSHATLYWYQQALGQGPEFLTYFNYEAQPDKSGLPSDRFSAERPEGSISTLTIQRTEQRDSAMYRCTSSRFGGGQETQYFGPGTRLLVL.

DNA for the CDR3: TGCAGTGCCGGGGCCCGCGGCACTGAAGCTTTCTTT. This codes for CSAGARGTEAFF. The genes are TRBV20-1 and TRBJ1-1; a weak D match, TRBD1 (5 bases). The CDR3 is 12 residues long. CDR1 is DFQATT and CDR2 is SNEGSKA in the germline V gene (reference sequence). V was clipped by 6 bases and J by 4 bases, with 12 bases between them.

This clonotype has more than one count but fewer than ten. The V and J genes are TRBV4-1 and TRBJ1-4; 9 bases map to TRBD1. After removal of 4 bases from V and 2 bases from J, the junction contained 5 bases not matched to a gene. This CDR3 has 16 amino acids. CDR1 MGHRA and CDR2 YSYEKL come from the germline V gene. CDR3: CASSRGQGGTNEKLFF. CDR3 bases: TGCGCCAGCAGCCGGGGACAGGGTGGCACTAATGAAAAACTGTTTTTT.

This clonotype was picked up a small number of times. The CDR3 spells CASGLVQPGLAYEQYF. CDR3 coding DNA: TGTGCTAGTGGTTTGGTCCAGCCGGGACTAGCCTACGAGCAGTACTTC. The chain is built from TRBV12-5 and TRBJ2-7, with 8 bases aligning to TRBD2. The trim removed 0 bases at V and 2 bases at J, leaving 6 bases unmatched. The CDR3 totals 16 residues. Germline assignment: CDR1 LGHNT and CDR2 FRNRAP.

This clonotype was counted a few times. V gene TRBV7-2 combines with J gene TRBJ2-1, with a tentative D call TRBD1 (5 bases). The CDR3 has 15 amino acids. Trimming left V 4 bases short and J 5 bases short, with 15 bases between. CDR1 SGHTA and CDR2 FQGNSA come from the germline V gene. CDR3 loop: CASSSTQTVNNEQFF. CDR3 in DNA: TGTGCCAGCAGCTCGACCCAGACAGTTAACAATGAGCAGTTCTTC.

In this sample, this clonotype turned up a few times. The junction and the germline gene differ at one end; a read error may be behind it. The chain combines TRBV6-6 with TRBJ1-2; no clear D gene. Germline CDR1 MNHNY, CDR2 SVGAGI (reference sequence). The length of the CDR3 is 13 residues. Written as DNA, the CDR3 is TGTGCCCGCAGCATAGGAGTAAACTATGGCTACACCTTC. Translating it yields CARSIGVNYGYTF.

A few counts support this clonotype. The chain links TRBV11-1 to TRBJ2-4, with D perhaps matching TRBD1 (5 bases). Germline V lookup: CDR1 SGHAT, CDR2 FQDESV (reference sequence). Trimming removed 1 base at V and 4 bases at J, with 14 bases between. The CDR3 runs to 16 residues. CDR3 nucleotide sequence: TGTGCCAGCAGCTTAGGGGGCCGATCCCTAAAAAACATTCAGTACTTC. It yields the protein CASSLGGRSLKNIQYF. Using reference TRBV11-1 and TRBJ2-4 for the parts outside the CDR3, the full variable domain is EAEVAQSPRYKITEKSQAVAFWCDPISGHATLYWYRQILGQGPELLVQFQDESVVDDSQLPKDRFSAERLKGVDSTLKIQPAELGDSAMYLCASSLGGRSLKNIQYFGAGTRLSVL.

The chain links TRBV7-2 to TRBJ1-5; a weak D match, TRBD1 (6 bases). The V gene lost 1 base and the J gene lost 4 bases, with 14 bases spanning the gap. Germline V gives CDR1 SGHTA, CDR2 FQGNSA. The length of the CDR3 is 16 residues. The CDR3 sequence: CASSLEGGVGNQPQHF. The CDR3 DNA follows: TGTGCCAGCAGCTTAGAGGGGGGGGTAGGGAATCAGCCCCAGCATTTT. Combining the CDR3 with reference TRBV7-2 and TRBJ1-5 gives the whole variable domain GAGVSQSPSNKVTEKGKDVELRCDPISGHTALYWYRQSLGQGLEFLIYFQGNSAPDKSGLPSDRFSAERTGGSVSTLTIQRTQQEDSAVYLCASSLEGGVGNQPQHFGDGTRLSIL.

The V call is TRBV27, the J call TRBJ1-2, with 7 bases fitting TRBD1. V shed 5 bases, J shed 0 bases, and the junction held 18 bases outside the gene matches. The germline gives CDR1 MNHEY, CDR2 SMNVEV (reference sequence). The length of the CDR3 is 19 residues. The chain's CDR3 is CASSPWSILRDSSNYGYTF. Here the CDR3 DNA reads TGTGCCAGCAGTCCTTGGTCGATTTTACGGGACAGCTCTAACTATGGCTACACCTTC.